The 30 T cell receptor beta chains reported below all come from one sample, sequenced in a study of T-cell reconstitution after alpha-beta-depleted transplantation in children. Preparation of the TCRbeta library was carried out with unique molecular identifiers. TCRdb used MiXCR to reprocess the PCR reads, holding one entry per CDR3 protein. The data hold approximately 1,000,000 distinct CDR3 sequences, with about 30% observed a single time. Here the sequenced sample was PBMCs, mostly from graft donor cells, taken 360 days after TCRalphabeta/CD19-depleted stem cell transplant. Every receptor here comes from a boy under two years old who had a stem cell transplant for SCID, so the T cells may come from the graft donor.

This clonotype was seen a handful of times. This sequence joins TRBV27 and TRBJ2-7; TRBD1 aligns across 9 bases. The V gene's germline CDR1 is MNHEY and CDR2 SMNVEV (reference sequence). V shed 3 bases and J 3 bases; nucleotides not matched to a gene: 6. CDR3 length: 15 amino acids. In DNA, the CDR3 is TGTGCCAGCAGTTTTATCGGGACAGGGATCTACGAGCAGTACTTC. This translates into CASSFIGTGIYEQYF.

This rearrangement joins TRBV5-1 to TRBJ1-1; D gene ambiguous. Germline CDR1 reads SGHRS; CDR2 reads YFSETQ. V shed 4 bases and J shed 2 bases, with 12 bases lying between them. This CDR3 has 14 residues. The CDR3 sequence: CASSAPGPNTEAFF. The CDR3, as DNA: TGCGCCAGCAGCGCCCCAGGTCCAAACACTGAAGCTTTCTTT.

This clonotype was picked up a small number of times. The V call is TRBV5-2, the J call TRBJ2-2. TRBV5-2 is noted as a pseudogene. CDR3 length: 17 residues. The CDR3 DNA reads as TGTGCCAGCAACTTGATCGTTGGGCTCGCGAACACCGGGGAGCTGTTTTTT. Protein product: CASNLIVGLANTGELFF.

In its sample, this clonotype was seen many times. The chain recombines TRBV7-2 with TRBJ2-1; the D is unclear. Trimming left V 3 bases short and J 2 bases short, with 14 bases between. This CDR3 is built from 16 residues. Germline V gene sequence: CDR1 SGHTA, CDR2 FQGNSA. Here the CDR3 DNA reads TGTGCCAGCAGCTTTGCCGGACCATACGCCTACAATGAGCAGTTCTTC. Amino acid sequence: CASSFAGPYAYNEQFF. Full variable domain (outside the CDR3, taken from reference TRBV7-2 and TRBJ2-1): GAGVSQSPSNKVTEKGKDVELRCDPISGHTALYWYRQSLGQGLEFLIYFQGNSAPDKSGLPSDRFSAERTGGSVSTLTIQRTQQEDSAVYLCASSFAGPYAYNEQFFGPGTRLTVL.

This chain connects TRBV6-1 to TRBJ1-1; D gene uncertain. CDR1 is MNHNS and CDR2 is SASEGT in the germline V gene. The CDR3 is 12 residues long. V lost 5 bases and J 4 bases, leaving 8 bases between the germline ends. This chain's CDR3 is CASSPQATEAFF. The CDR3 DNA reads TGTGCCAGCAGTCCTCAGGCCACTGAAGCTTTCTTT.

V is TRBV14 and J is TRBJ2-7; 9 positions match TRBD1. Germline V gene sequence: CDR1 SGHDN, CDR2 FVKESK. The ends lost 2 bases at V and 6 bases at J; junction bases unmatched: 20. The CDR3 runs to 19 residues. The CDR3 sequence: CASSQYRPEGQGFSSEQYF. CDR3 DNA sequence: TGTGCCAGCAGCCAATACCGACCCGAGGGACAGGGATTTTCGAGCGAGCAGTACTTC. Filled out from reference TRBV14 and TRBJ2-7, the complete variable domain reads EAGVTQFPSHSVIEKGQTVTLRCDPISGHDNLYWYRRVMGKEIKFLLHFVKESKQDESGMPNNRFLAERTGGTYSTLKVQPAELEDSGVYFCASSQYRPEGQGFSSEQYFGPGTRLTVT.

The chain uses TRBV20-1 and TRBJ1-5; 9 bases match TRBD1. This CDR3 is built from 16 residues. J gave up 2 bases and V 1 base, and 6 bases lay outside the gene matches. CDR1 and CDR2 from the germline V gene are DFQATT and SNEGSKA (reference sequence). The CDR3 DNA follows: TGCAGTGCTAGAGTAGGGACAGGGATTGGCAATCAGCCCCAGCATTTT. Protein: CSARVGTGIGNQPQHF.

The chain links TRBV30 to TRBJ2-2; D perhaps matches TRBD1 (6 bases). This CDR3 region has 14 residues. The germline V and J ends were trimmed by 5 bases and 5 bases, with 15 bases remaining between them. Per the germline V gene, CDR1 is GTSNPN and CDR2 is SVGIG (reference sequence). CDR3 nucleotides: TGTGCCTGGCTTGGGACACGCTCTACCGGGGAGCTGTTTTTT. Translation gives CAWLGTRSTGELFF.

The gene calls are TRBV12-3 or TRBV12-4 and TRBJ2-7; no reliable D call. V was cut by 5 bases and J by 2 bases, with 16 bases left in between. This CDR3 comprises 15 residues. CDR3 sequence: CASSSMGKGAYEQYF. The CDR3 DNA is TGTGCCAGCAGTAGCATGGGTAAAGGAGCCTACGAGCAGTACTTC.

The chain couples TRBV19 to TRBJ1-1; D may be TRBD1 (6 bases). CDR1 is LNHDA and CDR2 is SQIVND in the germline V gene (reference sequence). The CDR3 has 15 residues. The V end was cut by 7 bases, the J end by 2 bases, with 17 bases between. The CDR3 reads CASKPAGTLNTEAFF. Written as DNA, the CDR3 is TGTGCCAGTAAACCAGCCGGGACACTTAACACTGAAGCTTTCTTT.

The genes are TRBV13 and TRBJ2-2, with 8 positions matching TRBD1. Germline-derived CDR1 and CDR2 are PRHDT and FYEKMQ (reference sequence). CDR3 size: 15 residues. The V and J ends lost 5 bases and 2 bases, in that order; junction bases with no gene match: 4. For the CDR3, the DNA is TGTGCCAGCAGCGGACAGGGATTCAACACCGGGGAGCTGTTTTTT. Protein sequence: CASSGQGFNTGELFF.

The rearrangement uses TRBV28 and TRBJ2-1; the match to TRBD2 covers 11 bases. The germline CDR1 and CDR2 sequences are MDHEN and SYDVKM. The CDR3 loop spans 20 amino acids. The V and J ends lost 1 base and 0 bases, in that order; junction bases with no gene match: 11. The CDR3 DNA sequence: TGTGCCAGCAGTTTATTGCCTACTAGCGGGGGTCCGCTCTCCTACAATGAGCAGTTCTTC. Protein: CASSLLPTSGGPLSYNEQFF.

This clonotype was seen more than once but under ten times. The V and J genes are TRBV7-2 and TRBJ2-5; the match to TRBD1 covers 9 bases. This CDR3 has 18 residues. CDR1 and CDR2 (germline): SGHTA, FQGNSA. Losses at the gene ends were 3 bases for V and 5 bases for J; bases not matched to a gene: 16. In DNA form, the CDR3 reads TGTGCCAGCAGCTTCCTCGGTCCCGGGACAGGGAGCGAGGAGACCCAGTACTTC. Its translation is CASSFLGPGTGSEETQYF.

This clonotype has a handful of counts. V is TRBV29-1 and J is TRBJ2-7; D may be TRBD1 or TRBD2 (5 bases each). The CDR3 loop spans 12 amino acids. V gave up 6 bases and J gave up 3 bases, with 12 bases separating them. Looked up from germline, CDR1 is SQVTM and CDR2 is ANQGSEA. CDR3: CSVRARDYEQYF. Written as DNA, the CDR3 is TGCAGCGTCAGGGCGAGGGACTACGAGCAGTACTTC.

The chain is built from TRBV12-3 or TRBV12-4 and TRBJ2-1; D is ambiguous. The CDR3 spans 15 residues. V lost 8 bases, J lost 0 bases, and 14 bases lay in between. The CDR3 region is CASVFGLSSYNEQFF. The CDR3 region has the DNA TGTGCCAGCGTCTTCGGTCTAAGCTCCTACAATGAGCAGTTCTTC.

This clonotype was observed a handful of times. This chain links TRBV5-1 with TRBJ1-1; D remains ambiguous. This CDR3 contains 13 residues. CDR1 and CDR2 from the germline V gene are SGHRS and YFSETQ. The V end was cut by 4 bases, the J end by 11 bases, with 18 bases between. The chain's CDR3 is CASSLNGPLGAFF. Written as DNA, the CDR3 is TGCGCCAGCAGCCTGAACGGGCCCTTAGGGGCTTTCTTT.

This clonotype was counted many times. The chain uses TRBV7-6 and TRBJ1-1; 12 bases are shared with TRBD1. The CDR3 has 15 residues. Germline CDR1 SGHVS, CDR2 FNYEAQ. V lost 3 bases and J lost 2; bases outside the gene matches: 1. The CDR3 spells CASSLGTGGNTEAFF. Written as DNA, the CDR3 is TGTGCCAGCAGCTTGGGGACAGGGGGCAACACTGAAGCTTTCTTT.

This clonotype has only a few counts. The rearrangement uses TRBV29-1 and TRBJ2-7; D not resolved. The V end was cut by 0 bases, the J end by 10 bases, with 16 bases between. In germline, CDR1 is SQVTM, CDR2 ANQGSEA. The CDR3 spans 13 residues. CDR3 sequence: CSVEDPVQGLQYF. DNA of the CDR3: TGCAGCGTTGAAGATCCCGTACAAGGCCTCCAGTACTTC.

This chain links TRBV5-1 with TRBJ2-4, with 7 nucleotides matching TRBD1. The CDR3 spans 14 residues. Germline V CDR1 and CDR2: SGHRS, YFSETQ. V trimming: 5 bases; J trimming: 2 bases; junction bases outside the gene matches: 4. As DNA, the CDR3 is TGCGCCAGCAGTACACAGGGGACCAAAAACATTCAGTACTTC. Protein: CASSTQGTKNIQYF.

A few counts support this clonotype. The rearrangement joins TRBV5-1 to TRBJ2-1; D not resolved. Deletions cut 5 bases from V and 5 bases from J, with 11 bases between. Germline loops: CDR1 SGHRS, CDR2 YFSETQ. The CDR3 contains 13 residues. CDR3 sequence (DNA): TGCGCCAGCAGTTCGCATCCCGACAATGAGCAGTTCTTC. It yields the protein CASSSHPDNEQFF.

The chain joins TRBV12-3 or TRBV12-4 to TRBJ2-7, with 7 bases matching TRBD1. Losses at the gene ends were 3 bases for V and 3 bases for J; bases not matched to a gene: 5. The CDR3 length is 14 residues. The CDR3 sequence: CASSFWPGGYEQYF. The CDR3 region has the DNA TGTGCCAGCAGTTTTTGGCCAGGGGGCTACGAGCAGTACTTC.

This clonotype was seen only a few times. The V call is TRBV4-2, the J call TRBJ2-2; weak D call: TRBD2 (5 bases). CDR1 LGHNA and CDR2 YNFKEQ come from the germline V gene. Trimming removed 1 base from V and 2 bases from J, with 8 bases in between. This CDR3 is 15 amino acids long. CDR3 amino acids: CASSQVGVNTGELFF. The CDR3 nucleotides read TGTGCCAGCAGCCAAGTCGGGGTAAACACCGGGGAGCTGTTTTTT.

This clonotype was observed a handful of times. The gene calls are TRBV20-1 and TRBJ2-1; 9 bases are shared with TRBD2. The trim removed 7 bases at V and 7 bases at J, leaving 11 bases unmatched. The CDR3 is made up of 14 amino acids. In germline, CDR1 is DFQATT, CDR2 SNEGSKA (reference sequence). This CDR3 is CSGPLWRGGNEQFF. As DNA, the CDR3 is TGCAGTGGGCCCCTTTGGCGGGGGGGAAATGAGCAGTTCTTC.

The chain has TRBV11-1 and TRBJ1-6, with D perhaps TRBD1 (6 bases). V was clipped by 5 bases and J by 2 bases, with 22 bases between them. CDR3 length equals 19 residues. Germline CDR1 SGHAT, CDR2 FQDESV (reference sequence). CDR3 DNA sequence: TGTGCCAGCAGCACACCTTGGCGCGGGGGGCTCGCCTATAATTCACCCCTCCACTTT. It specifies CASSTPWRGGLAYNSPLHF.

The sample holds a few counts of this clonotype. The chain joins TRBV12-3 or TRBV12-4 to TRBJ1-3; D not certain. The CDR3 is 16 residues long. Deletions cut 3 bases from V and 1 base from J, with 13 bases between. DNA for the CDR3: TGTGCCAGCAGTTTTGGCAGAAGAAGGTCTGGAAACACCATATATTTT. Translated, it gives CASSFGRRRSGNTIYF.

This sequence joins TRBV20-1 and TRBJ1-1; 11 nucleotides line up with TRBD1. Germline V gene sequence: CDR1 DFQATT, CDR2 SNEGSKA (reference sequence). The CDR3 contains 12 residues. CDR3 bases: TGCAGAGCCGGGACAGGGGGCACTGAAGCTTTCTTT. This translates into CRAGTGGTEAFF.

The chain combines TRBV2 with TRBJ2-7; D perhaps matches TRBD1 (6 bases). Germline V gene lookup returns CDR1 SNHLY and CDR2 FYNNEI. The V end lost 7 bases, the J end lost 2 bases, and 12 bases lay between the germline ends. The CDR3 runs to 13 residues. DNA of the CDR3: TGTGCCAGCAAGCCAGGGACACCCTACGAGCAGTACTTC. Translated, it gives CASKPGTPYEQYF.

This clonotype came up a few times. The chain combines TRBV12-3 or TRBV12-4 with TRBJ2-7, with D maybe TRBD1 (7 bases). With 8 bases removed from V and 2 bases from J, the gap between germline ends came to 16 bases. The length of the CDR3 is 14 residues. The CDR3 DNA reads TGTGCCAGCCGTCAGGGGGGCGAGACCTACGAGCAGTACTTC. It specifies CASRQGGETYEQYF.

This clonotype has only one observation. This chain's CDR3 is CASSFGQHPAKNIQYF. CDR3 nucleotide sequence: TGTGCCAGCAGCTTCGGTCAGCATCCGGCCAAAAACATTCAGTACTTC. The V call is TRBV7-2, the J call TRBJ2-4; no clear D gene. Per the germline V gene, CDR1 is SGHTA and CDR2 is FQGNSA. The CDR3 spans 16 residues. Trimming took 3 bases from V and 1 from J, leaving 13 bases between them.

The rearrangement links TRBV5-1 to TRBJ2-1; D unresolved. CDR1 is SGHRS and CDR2 is YFSETQ in the germline V gene. The CDR3 loop spans 14 amino acids. V lost 2 bases and J 6 bases, leaving 12 bases between the germline ends. The CDR3 DNA reads TGCGCCAGCAGCTTCGAGACCTCTGGCAATGAGCAGTTCTTC. It is translated as CASSFETSGNEQFF. Filled out from reference TRBV5-1 and TRBJ2-1, the complete variable domain reads KAGVTQTPRYLIKTRGQQVTLSCSPISGHRSVSWYQQTPGQGLQFLFEYFSETQRNKGNFPGRFSGRQFSNSRSEMNVSTLELGDSALYLCASSFETSGNEQFFGPGTRLTVL.